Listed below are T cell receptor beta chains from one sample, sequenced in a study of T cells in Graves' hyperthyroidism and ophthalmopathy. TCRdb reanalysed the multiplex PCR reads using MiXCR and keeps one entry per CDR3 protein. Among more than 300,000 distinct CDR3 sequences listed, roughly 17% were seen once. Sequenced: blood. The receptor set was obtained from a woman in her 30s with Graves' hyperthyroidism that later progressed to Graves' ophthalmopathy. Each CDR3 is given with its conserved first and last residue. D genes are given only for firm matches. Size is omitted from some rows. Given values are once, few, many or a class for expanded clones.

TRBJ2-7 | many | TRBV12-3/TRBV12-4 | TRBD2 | TGTGCCAGCAGTGCGCATAGCGGGAGCTCCTACGAGCAGTACTTC | CASSAHSGSSYEQYF
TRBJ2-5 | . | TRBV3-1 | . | TGTGCCAGCAGCGCCATCAGGGCCACGGTAGGGACCCAGTACTTC | CASSAIRATVGTQYF
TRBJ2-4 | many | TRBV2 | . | TGTGCCAGCAGTCCAAGTAGAGGCAAAAACATTCAGTACTTC | CASSPSRGKNIQYF
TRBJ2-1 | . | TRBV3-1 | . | TGTGCCAGCAGCCCCCGTTCGGTCTACTCGGAGGTGCAGTTCTTC | CASSPRSVYSEVQFF
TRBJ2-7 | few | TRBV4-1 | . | TGCGCCAGCAGCCAAGCCAGCGTAACCTACGAGCAGTACTTC | CASSQASVTYEQYF
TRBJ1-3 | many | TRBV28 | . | TGTGCCAGCAGTGACCGGGACGTCGGAAACACCATATATTTT | CASSDRDVGNTIYF
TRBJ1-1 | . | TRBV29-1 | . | TGCAGCGTTGTTATAGTAGAAGCTTTCTTT | CSVVIVEAFF
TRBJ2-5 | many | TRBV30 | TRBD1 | TGTGCCTGGAGTAGAGGGACAGCAGAGACCCAGTACTTC | CAWSRGTAETQYF
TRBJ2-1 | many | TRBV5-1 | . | TGCGCCAGCAGCTTAGTGGGTCTAGCCGACAATGAGCAGTTCTTC | CASSLVGLADNEQFF
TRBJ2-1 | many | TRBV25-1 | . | TGTGCCAGCAGCGGGATTACAGGCGTCACCTACAATGAGCAGTTCTTC | CASSGITGVTYNEQFF
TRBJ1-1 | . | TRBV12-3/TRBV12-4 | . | TGTGCCAGCAGTTTTAACAGGAACACTGAAGCTTTCTTT | CASSFNRNTEAFF
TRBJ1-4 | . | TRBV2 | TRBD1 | TGTGCCAGCAGAACCGGGACAGGGAGTGAAAAACTGTTTTTT | CASRTGTGSEKLFF
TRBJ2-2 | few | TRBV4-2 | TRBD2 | TGTGCCAGCAGCCAAGCGGGCGGGAGGGCCGCCGCCGGGGAGCTGTTTTTT | CASSQAGGRAAAGELFF
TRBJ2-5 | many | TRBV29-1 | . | TGCAGCGTCCCGGGAGCAGGGCCGGAGACCCAGTACTTC | CSVPGAGPETQYF
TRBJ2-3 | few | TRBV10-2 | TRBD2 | TGCGCCAGCAGCGTAGCCGGGGGGGCCTCAGATACGCAGTATTTT | CASSVAGGASDTQYF
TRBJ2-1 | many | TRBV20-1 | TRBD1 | TGCAGTGCTAGAGATCGCCTAGGACAGGGACTCTACAATGAGCAGTTCTTC | CSARDRLGQGLYNEQFF
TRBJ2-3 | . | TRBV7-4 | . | TGTGCTAGTGGTTTGGTATTCGCGGGCACAGATACGCAGTATTTT | CASGLVFAGTDTQYF
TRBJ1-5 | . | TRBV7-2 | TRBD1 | TGTGCCAGCAGCGGGACAGTCCATCAGCCCCAGCATTTT | CASSGTVHQPQHF
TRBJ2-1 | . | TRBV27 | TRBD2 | TGTGCCAGCAGTTCCCTCCCGCTGGCGGGGGGAAACAATGAGCAGTTCTTC | CASSSLPLAGGNNEQFF
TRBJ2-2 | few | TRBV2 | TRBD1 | TGTGCCAGCAGCAAGGACAGGATCCGCACCGGGGAGCTGTTTTTT | CASSKDRIRTGELFF
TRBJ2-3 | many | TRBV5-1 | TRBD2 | TGCGCCAGCCGACTCGCTAGCGGGGGCTCCACAGATACGCAGTATTTT | CASRLASGGSTDTQYF
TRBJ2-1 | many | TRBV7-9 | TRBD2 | TGTGCCAGCAGCTTAATTAGCGGGAGCGGAAATGAGCAGTTCTTC | CASSLISGSGNEQFF
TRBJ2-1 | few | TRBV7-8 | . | TGTGCCAGCAGCCCCGCTCGGGCGCTCTACAATGAGCAGTTCTTC | CASSPARALYNEQFF
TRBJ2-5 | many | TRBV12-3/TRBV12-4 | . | TGTGCCAGCAGTTCCACGACTAGTCACCAAGAGACCCAGTACTTC | CASSSTTSHQETQYF
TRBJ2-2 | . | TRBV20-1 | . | TGCAGTGTTCCCCCAATTTCGGCTCGGTACGGGGAGCTGTTTTTT | CSVPPISARYGELFF